Following are 24 T cell receptor beta chains from one sample sequenced in a study of blood T cell repertoires in COVID-19. Repertoires were generated with immunoSEQ multiplex PCR, while TCRdb's copy carries only in-frame clones and drops some. The table lists 250,000 or so clones, approximately 90% of them singletons. Sequenced input: peripheral blood. The receptors were sampled from a woman in her thirties or forties who had recovered from COVID-19.

The chain is built from TRBV6-4 and TRBJ2-1, with 12 positions matching TRBD2. V lost 7 bases to trimming and J lost 9 bases; unmatched junction nucleotides: 10. Per germline, CDR1 MRHNA and CDR2 SNTAGT. The CDR3 totals 15 residues. DNA for the CDR3: TGTGCCAGCAAGCAACTAGCGGGAGGAGCGGGTGAGCAGTTCTTC. Residues: CASKQLAGGAGEQFF.

This clone came up a few times. The chain has TRBV7-8 and TRBJ1-5, with D possibly matching TRBD1 (5 bases). Trimming shortened V by 5 bases and J by 5 bases, and 10 bases separated the two germline ends. CDR3 length equals 13 residues. From germline, CDR1 is SGHVS and CDR2 FQNEAQ. CDR3 sequence: CASSPGVYQPQHF. For the CDR3, the DNA is TGTGCCAGCAGCCCGGGGGTCTATCAGCCCCAGCATTTT.

The V call is TRBV21-1, the J call TRBJ1-6; the table's D call, TRBD1, has no DNA check behind it. TRBV21-1 is annotated as a pseudogene. This CDR3 spans 15 amino acids. CDR3 in amino acids: CASRGDRSGNSPLHF. The DNA for the CDR3 is TGTGCCAGCAGGGGGGACAGGTCGGGGAATTCACCCCTCCACTTT.

As DNA, the CDR3 is TGTGCCAGCAGTGAAGGCGGACAGGGCCTCACAGATACGCAGTATTTT. It is translated as CASSEGGQGLTDTQYF. The chain is built from TRBV2 and TRBJ2-3, with TRBD1 matching over 8 bases. The CDR3 has 16 amino acids. The J segment lost 2 bases and the V segment lost 1 base, leaving 5 bases of the junction unmatched. Germline CDR1 SNHLY, CDR2 FYNNEI.

The V gene is TRBV7-2, the J gene TRBJ1-1, with TRBD1 as a possible D gene (6 bases). The germline V gene has CDR1 SGHTA and CDR2 FQGNSA. Trimming pared 7 bases from V and 2 bases from J, leaving 17 bases between. The CDR3 consists of 15 residues. CDR3: CASTKSGHPNTEAFF. The CDR3 DNA reads TGTGCCAGCACCAAATCGGGACACCCTAACACTGAAGCTTTCTTT.

The chain couples TRBV30 to TRBJ1-1, with D maybe TRBD1 (6 bases). Germline assignment: CDR1 GTSNPN and CDR2 SVGIG (reference sequence). V lost 7 bases and J 6 bases, leaving 18 bases between the germline ends. The CDR3 has 13 residues. CDR3 DNA: TGTGCCTCCCCCGGGGGGGCGTCCGCTGAAGCTTTCTTT. It translates to CASPGGASAEAFF.

The chain is built from TRBV7-9 and TRBJ1-2, with 12 bases lining up with TRBD1. From germline, CDR1 is SEHNR and CDR2 FQNEAQ (reference sequence). The V and J ends lost 1 base and 2 bases, in that order; junction bases with no gene match: 2. CDR3 length: 16 amino acids. The CDR3 nucleotides are TGTGCCAGCAGCTTAGTTGGGACAGGGGGCAACTATGGCTACACCTTC. Protein sequence: CASSLVGTGGNYGYTF. Drawing the rest from reference TRBV7-9 and TRBJ1-2, the complete variable domain is DTGVSQNPRHKITKRGQNVTFRCDPISEHNRLYWYRQTLGQGPEFLTYFQNEAQLEKSRLLSDRFSAERPKGSFSTLEIQRTEQGDSAMYLCASSLVGTGGNYGYTFGSGTRLTVV.

V usage is TRBV11-3 and J usage is TRBJ2-1; 8 bases are a match to TRBD2. Trimming removed 4 bases from V and 0 bases from J; junction bases left unmatched: 11. This CDR3 has 18 residues. The V gene's germline CDR1 is SGHNT and CDR2 YENEEA. Here the CDR3 DNA reads TGTGCCAGCAGCTCCCCGGGGGGGCGGGGGAGCTCCTACAATGAGCAGTTCTTC. It encodes CASSSPGGRGSSYNEQFF.

V usage is TRBV28 and J usage is TRBJ2-7, with TRBD2 as a possible D gene (6 bases). V lost 5 bases and J lost 2, with 22 bases in between. CDR1 is MDHEN, CDR2 SYDVKM, per germline. The CDR3 covers 17 residues. CDR3 region: CASSTPMGSGTPYEQYF. For the CDR3, the DNA is TGTGCCAGCAGTACCCCGATGGGTAGCGGAACCCCCTACGAGCAGTACTTC.

The chain recombines TRBV5-4 with TRBJ1-6, with D maybe TRBD1 (6 bases). The CDR3 spans 15 residues. Germline V gene data show CDR1 as SGHNT and CDR2 as YYREEE (reference sequence). With 0 bases removed from V and 9 bases from J, the gap between germline ends came to 13 bases. The CDR3 sequence is CASSLGGGGSSPLHF. For the CDR3, the DNA is TGTGCCAGCAGCTTGGGAGGGGGGGGGAGTTCACCCCTCCACTTT.

This rearrangement joins TRBV6-5 to TRBJ1-1; D is uncertain. Germline CDR1 MNHEY, CDR2 SVGAGI. V was trimmed by 2 bases and J by 2 bases, leaving 6 bases between them. The CDR3 is 13 amino acids. DNA of the CDR3: TGTGCCAGCAGTTACATCACAAACACTGAAGCTTTCTTT. Translation gives CASSYITNTEAFF.

The V call is TRBV30, the J call TRBJ1-4; D possibly corresponds to TRBD1 (6 bases). The length of the CDR3 is 16 residues. The germline gives CDR1 GTSNPN, CDR2 SVGIG (reference sequence). Between the trimmed V and J ends, which lost 1 base and 8 bases, there was a span of 20 bases. CDR3 protein: CAWSAVLGGGGEKLFF. CDR3 DNA sequence: TGTGCCTGGAGTGCGGTACTCGGCGGGGGCGGGGAAAAACTGTTTTTT.

This clone has just one count. The chain employs TRBV25-1 and TRBJ2-1; TRBD2 aligns across 8 bases. The V and J ends lost 7 bases and 9 bases, in that order; junction bases with no gene match: 8. This CDR3 contains 13 residues. Germline V gene lookup returns CDR1 MGHDK and CDR2 SYGVNS. The CDR3 DNA reads as TGTGCCAGCACCCGGGGGGGCGGCGGTGAGCAGTTCTTC. Protein product: CASTRGGGGEQFF.

This clone was seen once. The rearrangement uses TRBV6-5 and TRBJ1-5; no firm D call. V was shortened by 8 bases and J by 5 bases, with 13 bases between the two germline ends. The V gene's germline CDR1 is MNHEY and CDR2 SVGAGI. The CDR3 extends over 13 amino acids. CDR3 amino acids: CASGLGSHQPQHF. CDR3 nucleotides: TGTGCCAGCGGTCTAGGGAGCCATCAGCCCCAGCATTTT.

This clone showed up just a few times. The chain combines TRBV27 with TRBJ1-6; tentative D call: TRBD1 (6 bases). The CDR3 is 16 amino acids. In germline, CDR1 is MNHEY, CDR2 SMNVEV (reference sequence). Deletions cut 7 bases from V and 2 bases from J, with 15 bases between. The CDR3 DNA is TGTGCCAGCACCATCGTTGGGGGCCCCTATAATTCACCCCTCCACTTT. The encoded protein is CASTIVGGPYNSPLHF.

This chain joins TRBV3-1 (or the pseudogene TRBV3-2) and TRBJ2-5, with 10 bases lining up with TRBD2. Trimming at V came to 1 base and at J to 4 bases, leaving 3 bases not matched to a gene. CDR1 is LGHDT and CDR2 is YNNKEL in the germline V gene (reference sequence). The CDR3 is 15 amino acids. DNA of the CDR3: TGTGCCAGCAGCCAAGCCCTAGCGGGAGCAGAGACCCAGTACTTC. Protein sequence: CASSQALAGAETQYF.

The chain employs TRBV4-3 and TRBJ1-2; D is perhaps TRBD1 (6 bases). V gave up 3 bases and J gave up 3 bases, with 26 bases separating them. This CDR3 region has 19 residues. Looked up from germline, CDR1 is LGHNA and CDR2 is YSLEER. The CDR3 nucleotides read TGCGCCAGCAGCCACCGCTGGACCAGGGGCGACCCCCCCTACTATGGCTACACCTTC. Encoded protein: CASSHRWTRGDPPYYGYTF.

The chain is built from TRBV18 and TRBJ1-6; tentatively, D is TRBD1 (5 bases). V dropped 0 bases and J dropped 14 bases, with 20 bases sitting between them. The CDR3 runs to 16 residues. CDR1 is KGHSH and CDR2 is LQKENI in the germline V gene. The DNA of the CDR3 is TGTGCCAGCTCACCACCGGCGGGGACGGCCCGTGGAGCCCTCCACTTT. Protein: CASSPPAGTARGALHF.

The chain couples TRBV27 to TRBJ1-2; D not certain. The CDR3 length is 14 residues. Trimming removed 8 bases from V and 1 base from J, with 14 bases in between. Per germline, CDR1 MNHEY and CDR2 SMNVEV (reference sequence). The chain's CDR3 is CASGSPYLNYGYTF. CDR3 coding DNA: TGTGCCAGCGGTTCCCCCTACCTTAACTATGGCTACACCTTC.

Notes on this clone: The same CDR3 can be traced to other DNA sequences in this sample. V is TRBV29-1 and J is TRBJ1-2, with D unresolved. CDR1 and CDR2 (germline): SQVTM, ANQGSEA. V lost 4 bases, J lost 8 bases, and 5 bases lay in between. The CDR3 runs to 9 residues. The CDR3 DNA follows: TGCAGCGTTGGAGGAGGCTACACCTTC. Protein sequence: CSVGGGYTF.

The chain links TRBV18 to TRBJ1-1; a weak D match, TRBD1 (5 bases). Between the trimmed V and J ends, which lost 2 bases and 6 bases, there was a span of 10 bases. The CDR3 is 13 amino acids. Germline V gene sequence: CDR1 KGHSH, CDR2 LQKENI. The CDR3, as DNA: TGTGCCAGCTCACCATCCGGGGGGGCTGAAGCTTTCTTT. This codes for CASSPSGGAEAFF.

The rearrangement links TRBV6-5 to TRBJ1-2; TRBD1 matches 7 bases. The length of the CDR3 is 16 residues. V trimming: 0 bases; J trimming: 8 bases; junction bases outside the gene matches: 12. Germline V CDR1 and CDR2: MNHEY, SVGAGI. CDR3 loop: CASSYSAPRGWYGYTF. The CDR3 nucleotides are TGTGCCAGCAGTTACTCGGCCCCCAGGGGGTGGTACGGCTACACCTTC.

This rearrangement joins TRBV11-3 to TRBJ2-7, with D unclear. Germline V lookup: CDR1 SGHNT, CDR2 YENEEA. Deletions cut 3 bases from V and 4 bases from J, with 10 bases between. CDR3 length equals 13 residues. The CDR3 here is CASSFGPGYEQYV. The CDR3 nucleotides are TGTGCCAGCAGCTTCGGTCCGGGTTACGAGCAGTACGTC.

The chain links TRBV23-1 to TRBJ2-4; the match to TRBD2 covers 8 bases. TRBV23-1 carries the ORF label, with uncertain function. V lost 4 bases to trimming and J lost 6 bases; unmatched junction nucleotides: 11. The CDR3 runs 16 residues. CDR3 coding DNA: TGCGCCAGCAGTCCAACGGGGCGGGGGGCTAGAAACATTCAGTACTTC. This encodes CASSPTGRGARNIQYF.